This TCR beta chain was recovered during a study of human T cells and chemical hapten exposure. Study-level background: Weekly scalp doses of diphenylcyclopropenone were given to patients during the approximately 26-week study.

Library preparation tagged each individual cDNA molecule with a unique molecular identifier. Under the authors' procedure: TCR counts had a median of about 99,000 per sample and spanned roughly 23,224 to 690,600. TCRdb called the RACE reads again in MiXCR, with one record for every CDR3 protein. What appears here as the V and J calls and clone size reflects TCRdb's work, not the paper's. The repertoire holds 70,000 to 75,000 distinct CDR3 sequences, with 25% to 40% as singletons. Germline V lookup: CDR1 LGHNA, CDR2 YNFKEQ. CDR3 length: 14 residues. V lost 0 bases to trimming and J lost 3 bases, with 9 bases between them. Sample time point: patch test 1, 2 weeks after DPC sensitization. Stated treatment: therapeutic diphenylcyclopropenone sensitization with weekly scalp DPC. About this clonotype: Its antigen is unknown.

Regarding the study as a whole: Expanded TCRs produced significantly more large CDR3 similarity clusters than controls did.

Specimen: whole blood, collected in connection with sensitization to the hapten diphenylcyclopropenone (DPC). The source is a man in his forties with alopecia areata. Some clones in this sample may be carry-over from other donors' samples. The V and J genes are TRBV4-2 and TRBJ2-7; possible D gene TRBD2, 6 bases. CDR3: CASSQDRGDYEQYF. DNA of the CDR3: TGTGCCAGCAGCCAAGATCGCGGGGACTACGAGCAGTACTTC.